Each of the 19 T cell receptor beta chains below was sequenced from the same sample in a study of T cell responses to AZD1222 COVID-19 vaccine. This table comes from immunoSEQ multiplex PCR, and its TCRdb copy is limited to in-frame clones, with some not included. In the table there are 100,000 to 140,000 clones, about 89% of which are singletons. Specimen: peripheral blood, collected on day 0 of AZD1222 vaccination. The receptors stem from an adult in good health.

This rearrangement joins TRBV27 to TRBJ2-7; possible D gene TRBD1, 6 bases. Deletions cut 6 bases from V and 4 bases from J, with 16 bases between. The length of the CDR3 is 14 residues. CDR1 is MNHEY and CDR2 is SMNVEV in the germline V gene (reference sequence). CDR3 coding DNA: TGTGCCAGCAGCCCGCTGACAGGTGGATACGAGCAGTACTTC. The encoded protein is CASSPLTGGYEQYF.

Comments on this clone: One end of the junction fails to match germline, which may point to a read error. V and J are TRBV3-1 (or the pseudogene TRBV3-2) and TRBJ2-5; D is unclear. The germline gives CDR1 LGHDT, CDR2 YNNKEL (reference sequence). The CDR3 extends over 12 amino acids. The CDR3 protein is CASSQSQGTQYF. The CDR3 region has the DNA TGTGCCAGCAGCCAATCGCAAGGGACCCAGTACTTC.

The chain employs TRBV11-1 and TRBJ2-1; 7 bases are a match to TRBD2. The J segment lost 7 bases and the V segment lost 1 base, leaving 7 bases of the junction unmatched. The germline CDR1 and CDR2 sequences are SGHAT and FQDESV (reference sequence). This CDR3 contains 15 residues. CDR3 sequence reads: CASSLGAGPLNEQFF. The CDR3, as DNA: TGTGCCAGCAGCTTAGGAGCGGGACCATTGAATGAGCAGTTCTTC.

The rearrangement joins TRBV4-1 to TRBJ2-3; 13 nucleotides align to TRBD2. The germline CDR1 and CDR2 sequences are MGHRA and YSYEKL. The CDR3 totals 13 residues. V shed 4 bases and J 15 bases; nucleotides not matched to a gene: 7. The CDR3 protein is CASSLELAGGPYF. The CDR3 nucleotides are TGCGCCAGCAGCCTGGAACTAGCGGGAGGGCCTTATTTT.

The chain links TRBV6-4 to TRBJ2-3; no reliable D call. Germline CDR1 MRHNA, CDR2 SNTAGT. CDR3 size: 15 residues. The ends were cut back, 0 bases at V and 7 bases at J, with 14 bases in the middle. The CDR3 coding sequence is TGTGCCAGCAGTGACTCCGGCGCAGCACAGCATACGCAGTATTTT. It codes for CASSDSGAAQHTQYF.

The chain uses TRBV6-5 and TRBJ1-5; D gene ambiguous. Trimming pared 2 bases from V and 1 base from J, leaving 6 bases between. The germline CDR1 and CDR2 sequences are MNHEY and SVGAGI. This CDR3 is 14 amino acids long. The CDR3 protein is CASSYVQSNQPQHF. DNA for the CDR3: TGTGCCAGCAGTTACGTACAGAGCAATCAGCCCCAGCATTTT.

This chain links TRBV6-5 with TRBJ2-2; unclear D gene. Trimming stripped 0 bases from V and 10 bases from J, with 18 bases between. The CDR3 is 16 residues long. Germline-derived CDR1 and CDR2 are MNHEY and SVGAGI. The CDR3 is CASSYSRNRLGEELFF. The CDR3 DNA sequence: TGTGCCAGCAGTTACTCGAGGAACCGCCTTGGAGAGGAGCTGTTTTTT.

This clone was counted a single time. This chain links TRBV9 with TRBJ1-2; 10 positions agree with TRBD1. Germline loops: CDR1 SGDLS, CDR2 YYNGEE. There are 16 residues in the CDR3. V trimming: 3 bases; J trimming: 4 bases; junction bases outside the gene matches: 9. The CDR3 DNA is TGTGCCAGCAGCGGGACAGGGGGGAATTCGACCTATGGCTACACCTTC. This codes for CASSGTGGNSTYGYTF.

The rearrangement links TRBV6-5 to TRBJ1-1; unclear D gene. With 7 bases removed from V and 0 bases from J, the gap between germline ends came to 15 bases. The CDR3 length is 15 residues. CDR1 and CDR2 from the germline V gene are MNHEY and SVGAGI. For the CDR3, the DNA is TGTGCCAGCACCCCGAGACGCCAAGTGAACACTGAAGCTTTCTTT. It translates to CASTPRRQVNTEAFF.

This CDR3 is CASSDPRRPVRSGANVLTF. In DNA form, the CDR3 reads TGTGCCAGCAGTGATCCAAGGCGGCCGGTTAGGTCTGGGGCCAACGTCCTGACTTTC. The rearrangement uses TRBV6-1 and TRBJ2-6; D is unclear. The V gene lost 3 bases and the J gene lost 1 base, with 19 bases spanning the gap. The CDR3 contains 19 residues. The germline V gene encodes CDR1 MNHNS and CDR2 SASEGT.

The V and J genes are TRBV19 and TRBJ2-7; 10 bases agree with TRBD2. Trimming removed 5 bases from V and 6 bases from J; junction bases left unmatched: 7. The CDR3 is 14 residues long. Germline loops: CDR1 LNHDA, CDR2 SQIVND (reference sequence). The CDR3 here is CASSPGIAGGEQYF. CDR3 in DNA: TGTGCCAGTAGTCCCGGGATAGCGGGAGGCGAGCAGTACTTC.

The chain uses TRBV6-1 and TRBJ1-2; TRBD1 might be the D (5 bases). V lost 4 bases, J lost 4 bases, and 19 bases lay in between. This CDR3 has 16 residues. Germline V gives CDR1 MNHNS, CDR2 SASEGT. CDR3 DNA sequence: TGTGCCAGCAGTGGTCGGGCGGGGGGATCAAGCTATGGCTACACCTTC. Translating it yields CASSGRAGGSSYGYTF.

The chain employs TRBV21-1 and TRBJ2-1; the table names TRBD2, a call not compared with the DNA. TRBV21-1 is tagged as a pseudogene. There are 17 residues in the CDR3. CDR3 in amino acids: CASSKVGGLAGESEQFF. The CDR3 coding sequence is TGTGCCAGCAGCAAAGTTGGGGGACTAGCGGGAGAAAGTGAGCAGTTCTTC.

This clone was found a few times. This chain connects TRBV25-1 to TRBJ1-6; no reliable D call. CDR3 size: 13 residues. Per germline, CDR1 MGHDK and CDR2 SYGVNS. V gave up 5 bases and J gave up 5 bases, with 7 bases separating them. CDR3 protein: CASSSQNNSPLHF. CDR3 bases: TGTGCCAGCAGTAGCCAGAATAATTCACCCCTCCACTTT. The full variable domain, with the rest looked up from reference TRBV25-1 and TRBJ1-6, is EADIYQTPRYLVIGTGKKITLECSQTMGHDKMYWYQQDPGMELHLIHYSYGVNSTEKGDLSSESTVSRIRTEHFPLTLESARPSHTSQYLCASSSQNNSPLHFGNGTRLTVT.

This chain links TRBV12-3 or TRBV12-4 with TRBJ1-5; D gene uncertain. Trimming took off 2 bases at V and 0 bases at J, with 2 bases between the two ends. The CDR3 runs to 13 residues. CDR3 sequence reads: CASSLSSNQPQHF. CDR3 nucleotide sequence: TGTGCCAGCAGTTTAAGTAGCAATCAGCCCCAGCATTTT.

The CDR3 bases are TGCGCCAGCAGCCAAGATTGGGGACAGGGGCCCTACGAGCAGTACTTC. It codes for CASSQDWGQGPYEQYF. The chain has TRBV4-3 and TRBJ2-7, with 10 bases fitting TRBD1. The germline V gene has CDR1 LGHNA and CDR2 YSLEER. V dropped 0 bases and J dropped 2; count of bases not matched to a gene: 4. The CDR3 loop spans 16 amino acids.

The V call is TRBV4-1, the J call TRBJ1-1; TRBD1 aligns across 8 bases. From germline, CDR1 is MGHRA and CDR2 YSYEKL. V lost 4 bases to trimming and J lost 0 bases; unmatched junction nucleotides: 13. The CDR3 runs to 18 residues. The chain's CDR3 is CASSRETGAGPLNTEAFF. CDR3 nucleotide sequence: TGCGCCAGCAGCCGAGAGACAGGGGCCGGGCCTCTGAACACTGAAGCTTTCTTT.

J is TRBJ1-4 and V is TRBV14; D call uncertain. V was pared by 3 bases and J by 2 bases, with 10 bases between. Germline CDR1 is SGHDN and CDR2 is FVKESK. The CDR3 contains 15 residues. The CDR3 nucleotides read TGTGCCAGCAGCCAGCCAAGAGGGACTAATGAAAAACTGTTTTTT. Amino acids: CASSQPRGTNEKLFF. The variable domain in full, with the rest retrieved from reference TRBV14 and TRBJ1-4, is EAGVTQFPSHSVIEKGQTVTLRCDPISGHDNLYWYRRVMGKEIKFLLHFVKESKQDESGMPNNRFLAERTGGTYSTLKVQPAELEDSGVYFCASSQPRGTNEKLFFGSGTQLSVL.

The chain recombines TRBV7-9 with TRBJ2-1; TRBD1 agrees at 8 bases. The V and J ends lost 5 bases and 3 bases, in that order; junction bases with no gene match: 6. Per germline, CDR1 SEHNR and CDR2 FQNEAQ (reference sequence). The CDR3 has 15 residues. The CDR3, as DNA: TGTGCCAGCAGCGGAGGACAGGGTAACTACAATGAGCAGTTCTTC. It yields the protein CASSGGQGNYNEQFF.